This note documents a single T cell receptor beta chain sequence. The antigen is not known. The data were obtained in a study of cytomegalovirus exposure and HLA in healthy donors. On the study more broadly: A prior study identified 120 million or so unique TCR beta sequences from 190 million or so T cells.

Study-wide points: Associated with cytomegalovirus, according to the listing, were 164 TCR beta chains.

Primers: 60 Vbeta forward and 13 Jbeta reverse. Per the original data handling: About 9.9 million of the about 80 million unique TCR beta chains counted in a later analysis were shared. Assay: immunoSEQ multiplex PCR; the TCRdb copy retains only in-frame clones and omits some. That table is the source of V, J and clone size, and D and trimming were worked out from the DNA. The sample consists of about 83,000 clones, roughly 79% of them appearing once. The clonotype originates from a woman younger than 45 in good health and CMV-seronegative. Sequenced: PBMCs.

This chain's CDR3 is CASTRGWIWGITHYGYTF. The CDR3, as DNA: TGTGCCAGCACGAGGGGGTGGATATGGGGTATAACTCACTATGGCTACACCTTC. V gene TRBV21-1 combines with J gene TRBJ1-2; TRBD1 is taken as the D call from the table, unchecked against the DNA. TRBV21-1 is classified as a pseudogene. The CDR3 contains 18 residues.